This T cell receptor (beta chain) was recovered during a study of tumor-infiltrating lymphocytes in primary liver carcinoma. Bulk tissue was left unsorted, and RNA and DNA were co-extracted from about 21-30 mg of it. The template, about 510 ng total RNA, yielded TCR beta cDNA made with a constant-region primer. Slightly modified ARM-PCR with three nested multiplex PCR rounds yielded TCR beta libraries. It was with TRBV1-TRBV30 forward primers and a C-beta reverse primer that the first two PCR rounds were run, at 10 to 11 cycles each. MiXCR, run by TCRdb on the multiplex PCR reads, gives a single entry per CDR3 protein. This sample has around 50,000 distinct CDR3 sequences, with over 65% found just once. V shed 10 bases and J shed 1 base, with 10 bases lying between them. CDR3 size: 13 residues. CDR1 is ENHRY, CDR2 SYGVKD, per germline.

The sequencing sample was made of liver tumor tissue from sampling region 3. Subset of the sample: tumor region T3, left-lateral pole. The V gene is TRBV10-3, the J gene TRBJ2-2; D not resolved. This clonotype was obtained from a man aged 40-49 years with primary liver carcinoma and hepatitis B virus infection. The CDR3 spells CASTGRNTGELFF. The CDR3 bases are TGTGCCAGTACGGGCCGGAACACCGGGGAGCTGTTTTTT.